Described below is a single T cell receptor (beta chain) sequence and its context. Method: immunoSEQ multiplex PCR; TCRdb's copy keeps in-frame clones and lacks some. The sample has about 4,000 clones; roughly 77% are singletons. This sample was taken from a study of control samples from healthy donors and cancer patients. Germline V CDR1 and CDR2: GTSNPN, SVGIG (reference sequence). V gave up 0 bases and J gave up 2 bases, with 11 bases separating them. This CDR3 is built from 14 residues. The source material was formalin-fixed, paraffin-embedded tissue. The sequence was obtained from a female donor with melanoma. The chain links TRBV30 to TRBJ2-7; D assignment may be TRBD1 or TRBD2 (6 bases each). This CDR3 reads CAWSVGRGAYEQYF. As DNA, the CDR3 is TGTGCCTGGAGTGTAGGAAGGGGGGCCTACGAGCAGTACTTC. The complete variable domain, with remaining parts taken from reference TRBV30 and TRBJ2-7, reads SQTIHQWPATLVQPVGSPLSLECTVEGTSNPNLYWYRQAAGRGLQLLFYSVGIGQISSEVPQNLSASRPQDRQFILSSKKLLLSDSGFYLCAWSVGRGAYEQYFGPGTRLTVT.